The rows below give T cell receptor beta chains drawn from one sample of a study of neoadjuvant anti-PD-1 for oral cavity cancer. Assay: immunoSEQ multiplex PCR; the TCRdb copy retains only in-frame clones and omits some. The table shows 14,000 or so clones, with just under 70% occurring only once. The source was PBMCs, collected after nivolumab (anti-PD-1) treatment. The receptors were gathered from a person aged 40 to 85 with oral cavity squamous cell carcinoma. Both conserved end residues are part of each CDR3. The order of the fields is clone size, V gene, D gene, J gene, CDR3 DNA, CDR3 protein. The D gene is left open where the match is weak. The size entry is marked missing in some rows and otherwise reads once, few, many or a size class.

-	TRBV9	TRBD2	TRBJ2-7	TGTGCCAGCAGCGTTGGCGGGAGTACCGACGAGCAGTACTTC	CASSVGGSTDEQYF
once	TRBV7-9	-	TRBJ1-5	TGTGCCAGCAGCTTGGACAGCGATCAGCCCCAGCATTTT	CASSLDSDQPQHF
-	TRBV6-5	-	TRBJ2-3	TGTGCCAGCAGTTACTCAGCTAGTCTGCTGGGAGATACGCAGTATTTT	CASSYSASLLGDTQYF
few	TRBV5-1	-	TRBJ2-4	TGCGCCAGCAGCTTGGCCTACACGGGAGAAGGGCAAAACATTCAGTACTTC	CASSLAYTGEGQNIQYF
-	TRBV5-1	-	TRBJ2-1	TGCGCCAGCAGCGTGCTTAGGGGCTCCAGGGATGAGCAGTTCTTC	CASSVLRGSRDEQFF
-	TRBV6-6	-	TRBJ2-2	TGTTCCGCAGGAACACCGACCGGGGAGCTGTTTTTT	CSAGTPTGELFF
-	TRBV2	-	TRBJ2-7	TGTGCCAGCAGTGAGCAGGCATACGAGCAGTACTTC	CASSEQAYEQYF
few	TRBV6-1	TRBD2	TRBJ2-1	TGTGCCAGCAGTGACACCCCTTCTAGCGGGAGTCTCTACAATGAGCAGTTCTTC	CASSDTPSSGSLYNEQFF
-	TRBV2	TRBD1	TRBJ2-7	TGTGCCAGCAGTGACGGGGGACAGGGTGGCTACGAGCAGTACTTC	CASSDGGQGGYEQYF
-	TRBV6-6	TRBD2	TRBJ2-1	TGTGCCAGCAGTTACCCGACTAGCGGGGACAATGAGCAGTTCTTC	CASSYPTSGDNEQFF
-	TRBV29-1	-	TRBJ1-1	TGCAGCGCCCTCTGGGCGAACACTGAAGCTTTCTTT	CSALWANTEAFF
few	TRBV28	TRBD1	TRBJ1-5	TGTGCCAGCAGTTCAGACAGGGAGGCTCAGCCCCAGCATTTT	CASSSDREAQPQHF
few	TRBV7-6	-	TRBJ2-7	TGTGCCAGCAGCGCCCACGGCGGGACTTCCAGCCCCTACGAGCAGTACTTC	CASSAHGGTSSPYEQYF
-	TRBV2	-	TRBJ2-7	TGTGCCAGCAGTGTCGGAGACAGGACATACGAGCAGTACTTC	CASSVGDRTYEQYF
-	TRBV11-2	-	TRBJ2-1	TGTGCCAGCAGCCAGGGAACAGGTTCTCACAATGAGCAGTTCTTC	CASSQGTGSHNEQFF
-	TRBV10-1	-	TRBJ1-2	TGCGCCAGCAGTGATTCTGGGGTCGGCTACACCTTC	CASSDSGVGYTF
-	TRBV5-6	-	TRBJ2-7	TGTGCCAGCAGCTTTAATCTCGGACAGATCTCCTACGAGCAGTACTTC	CASSFNLGQISYEQYF
once	TRBV5-1	-	TRBJ2-5	TGCGCCAGCAGCCCTACAGGGATTGGAGAGACCCAGTACTTC	CASSPTGIGETQYF
-	TRBV2	-	TRBJ2-7	TGTGCCAGCAGTGACAGGGCTGGACAGCCCCCCTCGCAGTACTTC	CASSDRAGQPPSQYF